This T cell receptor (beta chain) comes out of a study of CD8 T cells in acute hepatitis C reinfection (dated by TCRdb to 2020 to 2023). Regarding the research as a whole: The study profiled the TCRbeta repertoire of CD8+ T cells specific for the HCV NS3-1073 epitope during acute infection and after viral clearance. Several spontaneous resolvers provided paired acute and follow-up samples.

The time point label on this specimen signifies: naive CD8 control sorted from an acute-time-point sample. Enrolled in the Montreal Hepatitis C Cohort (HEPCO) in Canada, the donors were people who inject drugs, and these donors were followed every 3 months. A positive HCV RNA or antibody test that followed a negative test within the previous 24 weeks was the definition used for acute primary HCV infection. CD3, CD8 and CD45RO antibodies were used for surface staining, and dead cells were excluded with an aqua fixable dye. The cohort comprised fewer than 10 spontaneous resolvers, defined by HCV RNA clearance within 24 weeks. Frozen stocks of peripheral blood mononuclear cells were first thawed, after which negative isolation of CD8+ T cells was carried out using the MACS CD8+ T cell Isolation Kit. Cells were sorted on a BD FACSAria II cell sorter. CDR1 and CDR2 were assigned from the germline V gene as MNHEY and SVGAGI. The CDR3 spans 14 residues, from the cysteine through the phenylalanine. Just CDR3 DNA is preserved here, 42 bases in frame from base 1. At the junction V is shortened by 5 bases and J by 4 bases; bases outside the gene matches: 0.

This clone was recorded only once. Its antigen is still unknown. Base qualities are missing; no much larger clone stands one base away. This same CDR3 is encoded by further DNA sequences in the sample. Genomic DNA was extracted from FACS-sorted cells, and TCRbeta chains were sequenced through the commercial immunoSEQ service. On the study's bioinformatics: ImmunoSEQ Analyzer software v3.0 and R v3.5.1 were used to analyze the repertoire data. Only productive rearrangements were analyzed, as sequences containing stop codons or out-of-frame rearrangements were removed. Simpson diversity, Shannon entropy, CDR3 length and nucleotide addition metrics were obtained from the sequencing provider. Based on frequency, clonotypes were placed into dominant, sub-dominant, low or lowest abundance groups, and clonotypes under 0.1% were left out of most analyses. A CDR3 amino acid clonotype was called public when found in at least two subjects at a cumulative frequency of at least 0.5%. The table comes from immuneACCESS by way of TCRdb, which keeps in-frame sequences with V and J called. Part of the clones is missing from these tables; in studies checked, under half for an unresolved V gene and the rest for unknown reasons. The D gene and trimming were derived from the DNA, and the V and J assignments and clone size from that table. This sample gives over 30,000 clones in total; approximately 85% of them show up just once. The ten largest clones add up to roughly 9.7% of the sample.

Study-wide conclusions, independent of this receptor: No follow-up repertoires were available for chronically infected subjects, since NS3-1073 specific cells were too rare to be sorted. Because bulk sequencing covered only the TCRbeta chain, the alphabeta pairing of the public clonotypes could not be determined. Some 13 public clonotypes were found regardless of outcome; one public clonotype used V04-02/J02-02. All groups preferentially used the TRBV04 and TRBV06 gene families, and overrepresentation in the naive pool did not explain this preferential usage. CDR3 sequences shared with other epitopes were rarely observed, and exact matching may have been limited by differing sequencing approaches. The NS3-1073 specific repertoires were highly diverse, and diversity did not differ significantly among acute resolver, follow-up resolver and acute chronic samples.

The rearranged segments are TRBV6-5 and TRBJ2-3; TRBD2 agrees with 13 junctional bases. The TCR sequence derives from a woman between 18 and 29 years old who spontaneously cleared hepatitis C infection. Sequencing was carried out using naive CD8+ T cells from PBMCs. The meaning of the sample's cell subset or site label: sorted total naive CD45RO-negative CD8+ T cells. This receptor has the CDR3 CASSTSGRADTQYF. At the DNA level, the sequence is TGTGCCAGCAGTACTAGCGGGAGGGCAGATACGCAGTATTTT.